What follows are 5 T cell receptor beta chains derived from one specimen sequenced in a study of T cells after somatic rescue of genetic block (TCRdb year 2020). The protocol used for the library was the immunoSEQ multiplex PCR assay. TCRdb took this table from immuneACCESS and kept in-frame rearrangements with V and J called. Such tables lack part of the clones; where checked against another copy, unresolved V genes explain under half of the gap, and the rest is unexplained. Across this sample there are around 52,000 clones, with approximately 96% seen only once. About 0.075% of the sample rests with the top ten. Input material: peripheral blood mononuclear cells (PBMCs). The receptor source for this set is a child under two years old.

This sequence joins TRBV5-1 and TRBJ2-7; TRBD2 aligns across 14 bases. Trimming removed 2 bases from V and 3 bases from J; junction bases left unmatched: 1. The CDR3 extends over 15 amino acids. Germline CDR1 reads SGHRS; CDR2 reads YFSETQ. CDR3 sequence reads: CASSFGLAGGYEQYF. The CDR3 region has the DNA TGCGCCAGCAGCTTCGGACTAGCGGGAGGCTACGAGCAGTACTTC.

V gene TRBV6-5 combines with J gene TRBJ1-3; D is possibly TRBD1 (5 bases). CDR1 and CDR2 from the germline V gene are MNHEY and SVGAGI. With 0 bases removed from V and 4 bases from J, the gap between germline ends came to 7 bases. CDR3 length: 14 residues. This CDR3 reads CASSYSGVGNTIYF. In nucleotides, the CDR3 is TGTGCCAGCAGTTACTCGGGGGTAGGAAACACCATATATTTT.

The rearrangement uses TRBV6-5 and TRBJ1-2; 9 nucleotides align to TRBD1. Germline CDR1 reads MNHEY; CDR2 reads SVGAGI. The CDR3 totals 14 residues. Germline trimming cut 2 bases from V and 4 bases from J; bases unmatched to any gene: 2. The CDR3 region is CASSYMTGGYGYTF. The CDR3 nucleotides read TGTGCCAGCAGTTACATGACAGGGGGCTATGGCTACACCTTC.

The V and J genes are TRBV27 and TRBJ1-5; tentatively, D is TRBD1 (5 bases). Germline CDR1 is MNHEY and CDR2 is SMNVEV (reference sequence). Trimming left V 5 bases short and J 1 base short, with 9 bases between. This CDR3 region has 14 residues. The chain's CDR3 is CASSPQGSNQPQHF. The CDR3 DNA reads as TGTGCCAGCAGTCCTCAGGGAAGCAATCAGCCCCAGCATTTT.

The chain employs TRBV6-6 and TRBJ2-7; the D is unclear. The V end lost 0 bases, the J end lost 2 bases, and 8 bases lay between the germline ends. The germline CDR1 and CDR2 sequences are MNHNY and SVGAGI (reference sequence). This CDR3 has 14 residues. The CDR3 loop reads CASSYSLRTYEQYF. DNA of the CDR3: TGTGCCAGCAGTTACTCCCTGCGTACCTACGAGCAGTACTTC.